The present TCR beta chain was sequenced within a study of T-cell memory formation after mild COVID-19. Study-wide results and limits: Clones shrinking from day 15 to 85 showed even CD4/CD8 mixes; later expanders tilted CD4+. There were some responding clones in pre-infection memory, which suggested that cross-reactive memory had joined. Clones which contracted sat mainly in CM and EM if CD4+, and in EMRA if CD8+.

About this clonotype: Its target is unknown.

Sample barcodes and UMIs were carried by the TCR alpha and TCR beta cDNA libraries that 5'RACE generated with constant-segment primers. TCRdb processed the 5' RACE reads anew with MiXCR; each CDR3 protein has one entry. Of around 410,000 distinct CDR3 sequences in the sample, less than 25% were seen once. The CDR3 totals 16 residues. Trimming removed 0 bases at V and 6 bases at J, with 19 bases between. Per the germline V gene, CDR1 is SGHNT and CDR2 is YYREEE (reference sequence). The source material was PBMCs or a T cell subset sorted from them (not recorded which). This rearrangement joins TRBV5-4 to TRBJ2-7; D possibly corresponds to TRBD2 (5 bases). This clonotype was sampled from an adult woman who had mild COVID-19 (a few samples of this study predate the infection). Cell type and time point are not known. The CDR3 DNA reads as TGTGCCAGCAGCTTGGATGTCGGAGGATCACGGGTCGAGCAGTACTTC. Amino acid sequence: CASSLDVGGSRVEQYF.